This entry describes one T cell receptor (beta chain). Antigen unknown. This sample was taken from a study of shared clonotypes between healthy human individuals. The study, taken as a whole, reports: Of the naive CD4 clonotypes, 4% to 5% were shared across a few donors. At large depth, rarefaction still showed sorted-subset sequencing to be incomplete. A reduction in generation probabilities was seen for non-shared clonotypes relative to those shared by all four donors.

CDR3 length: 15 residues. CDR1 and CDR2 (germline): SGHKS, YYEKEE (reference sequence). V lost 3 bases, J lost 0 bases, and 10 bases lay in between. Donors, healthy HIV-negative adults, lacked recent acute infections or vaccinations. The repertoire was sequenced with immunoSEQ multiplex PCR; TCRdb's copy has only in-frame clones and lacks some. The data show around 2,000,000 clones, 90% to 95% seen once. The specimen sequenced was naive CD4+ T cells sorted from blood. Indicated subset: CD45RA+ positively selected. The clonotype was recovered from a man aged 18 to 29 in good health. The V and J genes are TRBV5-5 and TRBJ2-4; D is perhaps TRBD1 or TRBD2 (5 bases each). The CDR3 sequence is CASSWGYLAKNIQYF. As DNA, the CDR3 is TGTGCCAGCAGCTGGGGGTACTTAGCCAAAAACATTCAGTACTTC.